Here is one T cell receptor beta chain with its context. The data were taken from a study of T-cell reconstitution after alpha-beta-depleted transplantation in children. Construction of the TCRbeta library involved unique molecular identifiers. TCRdb reanalysed the PCR reads using MiXCR and keeps one entry per CDR3 protein. Counted here are approximately 430,000 distinct CDR3 sequences, roughly 16% occurring once; the ten biggest clones make up roughly 27%. CDR1 is MGHDK, CDR2 SYGVNS, per germline. This CDR3 has 16 residues. The germline V and J ends were trimmed by 5 bases and 9 bases, with 23 bases remaining between them.

This sequence was found in a boy less than two years old who had a stem cell transplant for Wiskott-Aldrich syndrome, so the T cells may come from the graft donor. The V call is TRBV25-1, the J call TRBJ2-1, with D maybe TRBD2 (6 bases). Here the sequenced sample was PBMCs, mostly from graft donor cells, taken 360 days after TCRalphabeta/CD19-depleted stem cell transplant. The DNA of the CDR3 is TGTGCCAGCAGTAGTAGTTGGGAACTAGCAGGCAGTGAGCAGTTCTTC. Its protein is CASSSSWELAGSEQFF. Full variable domain (missing parts from reference TRBV25-1 and TRBJ2-1): EADIYQTPRYLVIGTGKKITLECSQTMGHDKMYWYQQDPGMELHLIHYSYGVNSTEKGDLSSESTVSRIRTEHFPLTLESARPSHTSQYLCASSSSWELAGSEQFFGPGTRLTVL.